Presented here are 20 T cell receptor beta chains from one specimen sequenced in a study of HIV-infected children after antiretroviral therapy interruption. A 3' RACE protocol on RNA, with unique molecular identifiers, produced the TCR library. TCRdb re-analysed the 3' RACE reads in MiXCR, keeping a single row per CDR3 protein. The sample has tens of thousands of distinct CDR3 sequences, approximately 6.1% seen once. Noted treatment: PENTA 11 planned treatment interruption arm or continuous ART arm. The material sequenced was CD45RA+ CD4+ T cells from PBMCs, pooled from several time points, taken from a donor given antiretroviral therapy, either interrupted or continuous. Subset described: naive CD4+ CD45RA+ CD45RO- T cells. These receptors all stem from a pool of human donors with HIV.

This clonotype was recorded at least ten times. The chain has TRBV20-1 and TRBJ2-1; TRBD2 is a possible D gene (6 bases). Germline V gene data show CDR1 as DFQATT and CDR2 as SNEGSKA (reference sequence). V was pared by 5 bases and J by 7 bases, with 18 bases between. This CDR3 contains 14 residues. The CDR3 spells CSAAAVGLGNEQFF. The CDR3, as DNA: TGCAGTGCTGCCGCCGTGGGACTGGGGAATGAGCAGTTCTTC.

Many counts were recorded for this clonotype. The chain combines TRBV7-2 with TRBJ2-2; weak D call: TRBD1 (6 bases). V gave up 6 bases and J gave up 2 bases, with 10 bases separating them. This CDR3 has 14 amino acids. The germline V gene encodes CDR1 SGHTA and CDR2 FQGNSA. The CDR3 region has the DNA TGTGCCAGCAGACCGGGACAAAACACCGGGGAGCTGTTTTTT. Protein product: CASRPGQNTGELFF. Supplemented by reference TRBV7-2 and TRBJ2-2, the full variable domain reads GAGVSQSPSNKVTEKGKDVELRCDPISGHTALYWYRQSLGQGLEFLIYFQGNSAPDKSGLPSDRFSAERTGGSVSTLTIQRTQQEDSAVYLCASRPGQNTGELFFGEGSRLTVL.

In this sample, this clonotype turned up a few times. V usage is TRBV6-2 or TRBV6-3 and J usage is TRBJ2-7; 8 nucleotides line up with TRBD2. Germline lookup yields CDR1 MNHEY and CDR2 SVGEGT. The CDR3 has 16 residues. The V gene end was trimmed by 4 bases and the J gene end by 0 bases; junction bases not matched to a gene: 8. In nucleotides, the CDR3 is TGTGCCAGCAGTTTAGTGGCCGGACTAGCCTCCTACGAGCAGTACTTC. It translates to CASSLVAGLASYEQYF.

This clonotype was detected ten times or more. V gene TRBV7-2 combines with J gene TRBJ2-2, with 8 bases aligning to TRBD1. Germline lookup yields CDR1 SGHTA and CDR2 FQGNSA. The CDR3 contains 20 residues. Trimming took 0 bases from V and 1 from J; bases not matched to a gene: 13. CDR3 residues: CASSLAKRRQGILNTGELFF. The CDR3 DNA reads as TGTGCCAGCAGCTTAGCGAAGCGAAGACAGGGGATTTTGAACACCGGGGAGCTGTTTTTT.

This clonotype has a count of ten or more. V gene TRBV20-1 combines with J gene TRBJ1-3; D is uncertain. CDR3 length equals 14 residues. Trimming removed 6 bases from V and 4 bases from J, with 16 bases in between. Germline lookup yields CDR1 DFQATT and CDR2 SNEGSKA (reference sequence). The CDR3 protein is CSAREDGRGNTIYF. As DNA, the CDR3 is TGCAGTGCCCGGGAAGACGGAAGAGGAAACACCATATATTTT.

This clonotype occurred many times. The junction shows a germline mismatch at one end, possibly a read error. The chain couples TRBV6-6 to TRBJ2-4; D is ambiguous. The CDR3 is 14 residues long. Germline loops: CDR1 MNHNY, CDR2 SVGAGI (reference sequence). The DNA of the CDR3 is TGTGCCAGCAGTGATGTCTGGGATCAAAACACCTTGTACTTT. Its translation: CASSDVWDQNTLYF.

With respect to this clonotype: It may be a read error: a sequence one base away is much more abundant. The CDR3, as DNA: TGCAGCGTTTTCGGGTACTCCTACAATGTGCAGTTCTTC. Residues: CSVFGYSYNVQFF. The V and J genes are TRBV29-1 and TRBJ2-1, with D unresolved. Germline-derived CDR1 and CDR2 are SQVTM and ANQGSEA. The CDR3 runs to 13 residues.

This clonotype was seen a handful of times. The chain carries TRBV3-1 and TRBJ1-2, with 10 bases lining up with TRBD1. Germline loops: CDR1 LGHDT, CDR2 YNNKEL (reference sequence). The V segment lost 4 bases and the J segment 8 bases; nucleotides outside the gene matches: 7. This CDR3 comprises 14 residues. The chain's CDR3 is CASSRDRGFGGYTF. The CDR3 DNA reads as TGTGCCAGCAGCCGGGACAGGGGATTCGGGGGCTACACCTTC. The full variable domain, its missing parts supplied by reference TRBV3-1 and TRBJ1-2, is DTAVSQTPKYLVTQMGNDKSIKCEQNLGHDTMYWYKQDSKKFLKIMFSYNNKELIINETVPNRFSPKSPDKAHLNLHINSLELGDSAVYFCASSRDRGFGGYTFGSGTRLTVV.

This clonotype turned up a few times. V gene TRBV28 combines with J gene TRBJ2-1, with 7 bases identical to TRBD2. The V gene end was trimmed by 2 bases and the J gene end by 3 bases; junction bases not matched to a gene: 10. CDR1 MDHEN and CDR2 SYDVKM come from the germline V gene. CDR3 length: 17 residues. The CDR3 reads CASSLVGGAQDYNEQFF. In DNA form, the CDR3 reads TGTGCCAGCAGTTTAGTGGGAGGGGCGCAGGACTACAATGAGCAGTTCTTC. The whole variable domain, filled in from reference TRBV28 and TRBJ2-1, reads DVKVTQSSRYLVKRTGEKVFLECVQDMDHENMFWYRQDPGLGLRLIYFSYDVKMKEKGDIPEGYSVSREKKERFSLILESASTNQTSMYLCASSLVGGAQDYNEQFFGPGTRLTVL.

This clonotype was observed a handful of times. The chain recombines TRBV20-1 with TRBJ2-5; D is tentatively TRBD1 or TRBD2 (6 bases each). Trimming cost V 0 bases and J 7 bases, with 15 bases left between them. Germline assignment: CDR1 DFQATT and CDR2 SNEGSKA (reference sequence). The length of the CDR3 is 14 residues. Here the CDR3 reads CSAREAGGLGTQYF. As DNA, the CDR3 is TGCAGTGCTAGAGAGGCCGGGGGCCTGGGGACCCAGTACTTC.

This clonotype was detected many times. The chain links TRBV2 to TRBJ2-5, with D perhaps TRBD1 or TRBD2 (5 bases each). CDR3 size: 14 residues. V was clipped by 5 bases and J by 7 bases, with 17 bases between them. The germline V gene has CDR1 SNHLY and CDR2 FYNNEI. Here the CDR3 reads CASSPGPVKGTQYF. CDR3 bases: TGTGCCAGCAGTCCGGGGCCGGTCAAGGGGACCCAGTACTTC.

This clonotype was picked up many times. The gene calls are TRBV18 and TRBJ2-7; no clear D gene. CDR1 and CDR2 from the germline V gene are KGHSH and LQKENI. There are 13 residues in the CDR3. The V gene lost 6 bases and the J gene lost 0 bases, with 9 bases spanning the gap. CDR3: CASSQDTSYEQYF. The CDR3 DNA follows: TGTGCCAGCTCCCAAGACACCTCCTACGAGCAGTACTTC. The full variable domain, completed using reference TRBV18 and TRBJ2-7, is NAGVMQNPRHLVRRRGQEARLRCSPMKGHSHVYWYRQLPEEGLKFMVYLQKENIIDESGMPKERFSAEFPKEGPSILRIQQVVRGDSAAYFCASSQDTSYEQYFGPGTRLTVT.

This clonotype was seen repeatedly, ten times or more. The chain is built from TRBV11-2 and TRBJ1-2; D is undetermined. The germline V and J ends were trimmed by 1 base and 5 bases, with 17 bases remaining between them. The CDR3 sequence is 16 residues long. Germline lookup yields CDR1 SGHAT and CDR2 FQNNGV. Here the CDR3 reads CASSLGEGTPRYGYTF. CDR3 nucleotide sequence: TGTGCCAGCAGCTTAGGTGAAGGTACTCCTAGGTATGGCTACACCTTC.

At least ten counts were recorded for this clonotype. The rearrangement uses TRBV15 and TRBJ2-1, with a possible D match to TRBD2 (7 bases). Trimming removed 2 bases from V and 2 bases from J, with 13 bases in between. The CDR3 runs to 16 residues. CDR1 and CDR2 from the germline V gene are LNHNV and YYDKDF (reference sequence). CDR3 sequence: CATSRPEGGAYNEQFF. CDR3 DNA: TGTGCCACCAGCAGACCAGAGGGGGGGGCCTACAATGAGCAGTTCTTC. The whole variable domain, filled in from reference TRBV15 and TRBJ2-1, reads DAMVIQNPRYQVTQFGKPVTLSCSQTLNHNVMYWYQQKSSQAPKLLFHYYDKDFNNEADTPDNFQSRRPNTSFCFLDIRSPGLGDTAMYLCATSRPEGGAYNEQFFGPGTRLTVL.

This clonotype has at least ten counts. The gene calls are TRBV7-8 and TRBJ1-5; 9 bases map to TRBD1. CDR1 and CDR2 (germline): SGHVS, FQNEAQ. The CDR3 spans 18 residues. V lost 2 bases, J lost 6 bases, and 14 bases stayed unmatched. The CDR3 sequence: CASSLIYPGQGVGQPQHF. Written as DNA, the CDR3 is TGTGCCAGCAGCTTAATCTACCCGGGACAGGGTGTAGGTCAGCCCCAGCATTTT.

Ten or more counts support this clonotype. Mismatch with germline at one junction end may stem from a read error. The chain recombines TRBV29-1 with TRBJ1-5; D is perhaps TRBD1 (5 bases). The CDR3 contains 14 residues. Germline V gives CDR1 SQVTM, CDR2 ANQGSEA. As DNA, the CDR3 is TGTGGTGCTAGGCCGGGACTTAACAACCAGGCTCCGCTTTTT. This sequence encodes CGARPGLNNQAPLF.

This sequence joins TRBV25-1 and TRBJ1-2; 7 bases align to TRBD1. The V gene end was trimmed by 6 bases and the J gene end by 8 bases; junction bases not matched to a gene: 9. CDR1 and CDR2 from the germline V gene are MGHDK and SYGVNS. The CDR3 sequence is 13 residues long. The CDR3 protein is CASSFIDRAGYTF. DNA for the CDR3: TGTGCCAGCAGCTTTATTGACAGGGCGGGCTACACCTTC.

The chain combines TRBV28 with TRBJ1-1, with 10 bases aligning to TRBD1. The J segment lost 4 bases and the V segment lost 3 bases, leaving 8 bases of the junction unmatched. The germline V gene has CDR1 MDHEN and CDR2 SYDVKM. This CDR3 has 16 amino acids. In DNA, the CDR3 is TGTGCCAGCAGTTTTCGCTGGACAGGGGGAGGCACTGAAGCTTTCTTT. Translation gives CASSFRWTGGGTEAFF.

This clonotype was observed many times. The CDR3 is CASSQRRLAGAGWGNEQFF. Here the CDR3 DNA reads TGTGCCAGCAGCCAAAGAAGACTAGCGGGAGCTGGTTGGGGCAATGAGCAGTTCTTC. This chain uses TRBV3-1 with TRBJ2-1; TRBD2 agrees at 12 bases. From germline, CDR1 is LGHDT and CDR2 YNNKEL (reference sequence). The length of the CDR3 is 19 residues. With 2 bases clipped from V and 6 bases from J, the junction kept 14 bases outside the gene matches.

This clonotype was seen repeatedly, ten times or more. The V gene is TRBV7-2, the J gene TRBJ1-3, with D unclear. The CDR3 covers 16 residues. Trimming stripped 5 bases from V and 0 bases from J, with 14 bases between. Per the germline V gene, CDR1 is SGHTA and CDR2 is FQGNSA. The CDR3 spells CASSLSTVHSGNTIYF. CDR3 in DNA: TGTGCCAGCAGCCTTTCGACCGTTCACTCTGGAAACACCATATATTTT.